The 22 T cell receptor beta chains listed next were all sequenced from one sample in a study of monozygotic twins with inflammatory bowel disease. TCRdb reprocessed the 5' RACE reads and keeps a single row for each CDR3 protein, giving no DNA. This listing includes over 110,000 distinct CDR3 sequences. Sample: blood. Every receptor here comes from a human donor with ulcerative colitis or Crohn's disease, or a healthy co-twin of an affected twin (not recorded which).

The rearrangement joins TRBV4-2 to TRBJ2-5; the D call of TRBD2 rests on TCRdb alone, since no DNA is present to check it. The CDR3 has 17 amino acids. Per the germline V gene, CDR1 is LGHNA and CDR2 is YNFKEQ. This CDR3 is CASSLEWEMTSQETQYF.

The chain employs TRBV12-3 or TRBV12-4 and TRBJ2-2; lacking DNA, the TRBD2 call made by TCRdb goes unchecked. The CDR3 has 17 residues. CDR3 sequence reads: CASSLWRGDLNTGELFF.

The J gene is TRBJ1-5, the V gene TRBV6-1; with no DNA, the TCRdb D assignment of TRBD1 cannot be verified. CDR3 length: 16 residues. CDR1 MNHNS and CDR2 SASEGT come from the germline V gene. CDR3 sequence: CASSGGGTISNQPQHF.

The J gene is TRBJ2-7, the V gene TRBV2; the D call of TRBD1 rests on TCRdb alone, since no DNA is present to check it. CDR1 is SNHLY, CDR2 FYNNEI, per germline. The CDR3 is 15 residues long. CDR3 sequence: CASRARQGSPYEQYF.

The genes are TRBV5-1 and TRBJ2-7; TCRdb selects TRBD2, and the lack of DNA leaves this call unchecked. This CDR3 region has 14 residues. Germline lookup yields CDR1 SGHRS and CDR2 YFSETQ. CDR3 in amino acids: CASSSGTSVYEQYF.

The rearrangement joins TRBV28 to TRBJ2-7. The CDR3 has 13 amino acids. CDR1 is MDHEN and CDR2 is SYDVKM in the germline V gene. The CDR3 sequence is CATTRPGHYEQYF.

The V call is TRBV20-1, the J call TRBJ1-6. Germline lookup yields CDR1 DFQATT and CDR2 SNEGSKA (reference sequence). The length of the CDR3 is 13 residues. This chain's CDR3 is CSARGVLNSPLHF.

The chain is built from TRBV18 and TRBJ1-5; with no DNA, the TCRdb D assignment of TRBD1 cannot be verified. Germline CDR1 reads KGHSH; CDR2 reads LQKENI. The length of the CDR3 is 15 residues. The CDR3: CASSPTDTGDQPQHF.

The chain is built from TRBV11-2 and TRBJ2-1; there is no DNA to check the TCRdb D call of TRBD2. This CDR3 spans 18 amino acids. Germline V gene lookup returns CDR1 SGHAT and CDR2 FQNNGV. The CDR3 loop is CASSLTGLAGGGMGEQFF.

The V gene is TRBV7-9, the J gene TRBJ1-2; TCRdb lists TRBD1, though no DNA is available to test this call. The length of the CDR3 is 13 residues. Germline CDR1 reads SEHNR; CDR2 reads FQNEAQ (reference sequence). CDR3 loop: CASSLAGGSGYTF.

J is TRBJ2-7 and V is TRBV5-1; checking the TCRdb D call of TRBD1 is not possible without DNA. Germline V CDR1 and CDR2: SGHRS, YFSETQ. The CDR3 spans 14 residues. The CDR3 sequence: CASSLGTGLLEQYF.

The rearrangement uses TRBV28 and TRBJ2-7. The length of the CDR3 is 11 residues. Germline V gene data show CDR1 as MDHEN and CDR2 as SYDVKM. CDR3 loop: CASSRTNEQYF.

The chain's CDR3 is CASSREQGRWGQPQHF. V gene TRBV5-6 combines with J gene TRBJ1-5; TCRdb's D call, TRBD1, is unchecked because there is no DNA. CDR3 length: 16 amino acids. CDR1 is SGHDT and CDR2 is YYEEEE in the germline V gene.

The rearrangement uses TRBV18 and TRBJ1-1; checking the TCRdb D call of TRBD1 is not possible without DNA. The CDR3 is 17 amino acids. Germline V lookup: CDR1 KGHSH, CDR2 LQKENI. The CDR3 reads CASSPRGQGQLNTEAFF.

The chain is built from TRBV6-2 or TRBV6-3 and TRBJ1-1; the D call from TCRdb, TRBD1, cannot be confirmed without DNA. The length of the CDR3 is 13 residues. Per germline, CDR1 MNHEY and CDR2 SVGEGT. The CDR3 here is CASSTTGITEAFF.

This chain uses TRBV5-1 with TRBJ1-4; with no DNA, the TCRdb D assignment of TRBD1 cannot be verified. The CDR3 extends over 15 amino acids. Germline loops: CDR1 SGHRS, CDR2 YFSETQ. CDR3 sequence reads: CASSYIGQGTEKLFF.

The gene calls are TRBV6-2 or TRBV6-3 and TRBJ2-7; there is no DNA to check the TCRdb D call of TRBD1. CDR1 and CDR2 from the germline V gene are MNHEY and SVGEGT. The CDR3 extends over 14 amino acids. CDR3 residues: CASRDRGKGYEQYF.

The CDR3 region is CASSRTGGVSTDTQYF. The gene calls are TRBV18 and TRBJ2-3; TCRdb reports TRBD1, a call that lacks DNA to check it against. This CDR3 region has 16 residues. Germline V CDR1 and CDR2: KGHSH, LQKENI.

The CDR3 sequence: CSGVGAGWHEQYF. The genes are TRBV20-1 and TRBJ2-7; the D call of TRBD1 rests on TCRdb alone, since no DNA is present to check it. The CDR3 loop spans 13 amino acids. CDR1 and CDR2 from the germline V gene are DFQATT and SNEGSKA (reference sequence).

V gene TRBV15 combines with J gene TRBJ1-5; checking the TCRdb D call of TRBD1 is not possible without DNA. CDR3 length equals 14 residues. Germline CDR1 and CDR2: LNHNV and YYDKDF (reference sequence). CDR3 loop: CATSRTGSNQPQHF.

The J gene is TRBJ2-1, the V gene TRBV6-2 or TRBV6-3; the D gene TCRdb calls, TRBD1, cannot be checked with no DNA. Germline assignment: CDR1 MNHEY and CDR2 SVGEGT. This CDR3 is built from 14 residues. CDR3 sequence reads: CASSYRTDYNEQFF.

The chain joins TRBV2 to TRBJ2-2. CDR3 length equals 15 residues. Germline CDR1 and CDR2: SNHLY and FYNNEI. CDR3 in amino acids: CASSERSIFAGELFF.